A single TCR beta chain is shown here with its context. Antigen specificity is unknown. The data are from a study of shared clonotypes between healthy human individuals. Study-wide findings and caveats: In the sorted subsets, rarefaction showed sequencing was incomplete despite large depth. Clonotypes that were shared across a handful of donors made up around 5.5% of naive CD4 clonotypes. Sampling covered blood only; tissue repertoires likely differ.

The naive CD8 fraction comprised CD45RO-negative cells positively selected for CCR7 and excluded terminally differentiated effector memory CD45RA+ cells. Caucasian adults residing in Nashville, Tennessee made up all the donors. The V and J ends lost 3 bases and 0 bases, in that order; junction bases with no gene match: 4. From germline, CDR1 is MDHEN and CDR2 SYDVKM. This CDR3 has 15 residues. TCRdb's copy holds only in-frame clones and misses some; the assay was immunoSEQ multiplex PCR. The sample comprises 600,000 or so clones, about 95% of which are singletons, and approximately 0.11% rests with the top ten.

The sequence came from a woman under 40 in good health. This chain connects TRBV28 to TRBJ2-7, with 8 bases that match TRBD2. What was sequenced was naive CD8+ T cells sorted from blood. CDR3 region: CASSFGSGASYEQYF. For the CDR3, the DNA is TGTGCCAGCAGTTTTGGTAGCGGGGCCTCCTACGAGCAGTACTTC.